This is a list of T cell receptor beta chains from one sample in a study of post-analysis software for immune sequencing data. TCRdb called the PCR reads again in MiXCR, with one record for every CDR3 protein. The sample has hundreds of thousands of distinct CDR3 sequences, under 55% seen once; the top ten hold 12%. Sequenced material: blood. These receptors were taken from a girl between 10 and 17 years old with multiple sclerosis. Each CDR3 is given with its conserved first and last residue. The D gene is left open where the match is weak. Clone size is given for some rows only: seen once, a few or many times, or a class if the clone is expanded.

V: TRBV28; size: few; J: TRBJ2-3; D: .; CDR3: CASSPTGWVTDTQYF; DNA: TGTGCCAGCAGTCCCACAGGGTGGGTCACAGATACGCAGTATTTT
V: TRBV5-1; size: .; J: TRBJ2-7; D: .; CDR3: CASSLGVRASYEQYF; DNA: TGCGCCAGCAGCCTGGGGGTTCGAGCTTCCTACGAGCAGTACTTC
V: TRBV7-8; size: many; J: TRBJ2-7; D: .; CDR3: CASSPRWGAAYEQYF; DNA: TGTGCCAGCAGCCCTAGATGGGGGGCAGCCTACGAGCAGTACTTC
V: TRBV27; size: .; J: TRBJ2-7; D: TRBD2; CDR3: CASSFSGLAKQYF; DNA: TGTGCCAGCAGTTTTTCCGGACTAGCCAAGCAGTACTTC
V: TRBV7-8; size: few; J: TRBJ1-1; D: .; CDR3: CASSLLRNTEAFF; DNA: TGTGCCAGCAGCTTACTCAGGAACACTGAAGCTTTCTTT
V: TRBV20-1; size: .; J: TRBJ1-4; D: .; CDR3: CSARGGINEKLFF; DNA: TGCAGTGCCCGTGGGGGGATTAATGAAAAACTGTTTTTT
V: TRBV12-3/TRBV12-4; size: .; J: TRBJ1-2; D: .; CDR3: CASSFGENYGYTF; DNA: TGTGCCAGCAGTTTCGGCGAGAACTATGGCTACACCTTC
V: TRBV27; size: .; J: TRBJ2-5; D: .; CDR3: CASSPDREPQETQYF; DNA: TGTGCCAGCAGTCCCGACAGAGAACCCCAAGAGACCCAGTACTTC
V: TRBV19; size: .; J: TRBJ1-2; D: TRBD1; CDR3: CASSPRADRGYGYTF; DNA: TGTGCCAGTAGTCCCCGCGCGGACAGGGGCTATGGCTACACCTTC
V: TRBV12-3/TRBV12-4; size: .; J: TRBJ2-7; D: TRBD2; CDR3: CASSRGERSEQYF; DNA: TGTGCCAGCAGTCGGGGGGAGAGGAGCGAGCAGTACTTC
V: TRBV6-2/TRBV6-3; size: .; J: TRBJ1-2; D: TRBD1; CDR3: CASSQQGHRRYGYTF; DNA: TGTGCCAGCAGTCAACAGGGGCACCGCCGGTATGGCTACACCTTC
V: TRBV7-3; size: .; J: TRBJ2-3; D: .; CDR3: CASTLVGGFRGTNTDTQYF; DNA: TGTGCCAGCACCTTGGTGGGGGGATTCAGGGGGACTAACACAGATACGCAGTATTTT
V: TRBV6-5; size: .; J: TRBJ2-1; D: .; CDR3: CASSYSRRGNNEQFF; DNA: TGTGCCAGCAGTTACTCGAGAAGGGGGAACAATGAGCAGTTCTTC
V: TRBV20-1; size: few; J: TRBJ2-7; D: TRBD1; CDR3: CSGQLYTGAYEQYF; DNA: TGCAGTGGACAGTTATACACAGGGGCCTACGAGCAGTACTTC
V: TRBV12-3/TRBV12-4; size: .; J: TRBJ1-5; D: .; CDR3: CASSLEGYQPQHF; DNA: TGTGCCAGCAGTTTAGAGGGTTATCAGCCCCAGCATTTT
V: TRBV12-3/TRBV12-4; size: once; J: TRBJ2-3; D: TRBD2; CDR3: CATQTSSTDTQYF; DNA: TGTGCCACTCAGACTAGCTCCACAGATACGCAGTATTTT
V: TRBV29-1; size: few; J: TRBJ1-2; D: .; CDR3: CSVESKYGYTF; DNA: TGCAGCGTTGAATCCAAGTATGGCTACACCTTC
V: TRBV5-1; size: .; J: TRBJ1-4; D: .; CDR3: CASSSAVGTTNEKLFF; DNA: TGCGCCAGCAGCTCAGCCGTAGGGACAACTAATGAAAAACTGTTTTTT
V: TRBV28; size: .; J: TRBJ2-7; D: .; CDR3: CASSYTGRIGEQYF; DNA: TGTGCCAGCAGTTATACGGGGCGGATCGGCGAGCAGTACTTC
V: TRBV20-1; size: .; J: TRBJ1-5; D: .; CDR3: CSARDPKGGQPQHF; DNA: TGCAGTGCTAGAGATCCCAAAGGGGGTCAGCCCCAGCATTTT
V: TRBV7-9; size: .; J: TRBJ2-7; D: TRBD1; CDR3: CASSSIRDRPYEQYF; DNA: TGTGCCAGCAGCTCCATCCGGGACAGGCCCTACGAGCAGTACTTC
V: TRBV28; size: .; J: TRBJ2-5; D: TRBD1; CDR3: CASSPFWTGDEKTQYF; DNA: TGTGCCAGCAGTCCATTCTGGACAGGGGATGAAAAGACCCAGTACTTC
V: TRBV7-8; size: once; J: TRBJ2-5; D: TRBD1; CDR3: CASSLARDRGQGTNKETQYF; DNA: TGTGCCAGCAGCTTAGCGCGCGACAGGGGGCAAGGGACCAATAAAGAGACCCAGTACTTC
V: TRBV5-4; size: .; J: TRBJ2-7; D: .; CDR3: CASSLPRVSLSEQYF; DNA: TGTGCCAGCAGCCTCCCCAGGGTATCCCTATCCGAGCAGTACTTC
V: TRBV6-1; size: .; J: TRBJ2-7; D: TRBD1; CDR3: CASRRPGTGSYEQYF; DNA: TGTGCCAGCCGACGCCCGGGGACAGGGTCCTACGAGCAGTACTTC
V: TRBV20-1; size: few; J: TRBJ2-7; D: .; CDR3: CSARKSGVEQYF; DNA: TGCAGTGCTAGAAAATCGGGGGTCGAGCAGTACTTC
V: TRBV25-1; size: .; J: TRBJ2-6; D: .; CDR3: CASSDRGVYPRGSGANVLTF; DNA: TGTGCCAGCAGTGATAGAGGGGTTTACCCAAGAGGCTCTGGGGCCAACGTCCTGACTTTC
V: TRBV18; size: .; J: TRBJ2-7; D: .; CDR3: CASYSGQGKYEQYF; DNA: TGTGCCAGCTACTCGGGGCAGGGGAAATACGAGCAGTACTTC
V: TRBV4-1; size: .; J: TRBJ1-2; D: .; CDR3: CASTLALGAYGYTF; DNA: TGCGCCAGCACCCTAGCTCTGGGGGCGTATGGCTACACCTTC
V: TRBV3-1; size: .; J: TRBJ2-5; D: .; CDR3: CASSQVSSGQETQYF; DNA: TGTGCCAGCAGCCAAGTCAGTAGCGGCCAAGAGACCCAGTACTTC
V: TRBV4-2; size: .; J: TRBJ2-7; D: .; CDR3: CASSSRGATEQYF; DNA: TGTGCCAGCAGCTCTCGGGGAGCAACCGAGCAGTACTTC
V: TRBV4-1; size: once; J: TRBJ2-1; D: .; CDR3: CASSQDWGLDEQFF; DNA: TGCGCCAGCAGCCAAGATTGGGGGTTGGATGAGCAGTTCTTC